A selection of T cell receptor beta chains follows, all from one sample in a study of T cell changes during pregnancy in multiple sclerosis. Measured with immunoSEQ multiplex PCR; TCRdb has only the in-frame clones, and not every one. Here the sample spans tens of thousands of clones, 85% to 95% being singletons. Sequenced here: peripheral blood, sampled in the third trimester of pregnancy. These TCRs come from a female donor with multiple sclerosis, enrolled in a pregnancy study. Each CDR3 is given with its conserved first and last residue. Fields, in order: J gene, D gene, V gene, clone size, CDR3 protein, CDR3 DNA. The D gene is left open where the match is weak. Not every row has a clone size; where given, it reads once, few, many or a size class.

TRBJ2-7 TRBD1 TRBV19 . CASRRDSSYEQYF TGTGCCAGCCGTAGGGACAGCTCCTACGAGCAGTACTTC
TRBJ2-7 . TRBV5-1 . CASSGPGTPLTFYEQYF TGCGCCAGCAGCGGCCCCGGGACACCCCTTACGTTCTACGAGCAGTACTTC
TRBJ2-1 . TRBV4-2 . CASSQVGALQPNYNEQFF TGTGCCAGCAGCCAAGTGGGGGCCTTACAGCCTAACTACAATGAGCAGTTCTTC
TRBJ1-3 TRBD1 TRBV28 . CASTSDRAPGNTIYF TGTGCCAGCACTTCAGACAGGGCCCCTGGAAACACCATATATTTT
TRBJ2-2 TRBD1 TRBV6-5 . CASSYDRAGTGELFF TGTGCCAGCAGTTACGACAGGGCTGGGACCGGGGAGCTGTTTTTT
TRBJ2-7 TRBD2 TRBV6-1 . CASSERRTSGYEQYF TGTGCCAGCAGTGAGAGAAGGACTAGCGGCTACGAGCAGTACTTC
TRBJ2-5 . TRBV12-5 . CASGLVGQTQYF TGTGCTAGTGGTTTGGTTGGGCAGACCCAGTACTTC
TRBJ2-1 . TRBV5-4 once CASSFPTRLEEQFF TGTGCCAGCAGCTTTCCGACTAGACTAGAGGAGCAGTTCTTC
TRBJ1-2 TRBD1 TRBV6-5 . CASSYSRDSDGYTF TGTGCCAGCAGTTACTCCCGGGACAGTGACGGCTACACCTTC
TRBJ2-5 TRBD2 TRBV10-3 . CAISAGPGLASMGETQYF TGTGCCATCAGTGCTGGCCCGGGACTAGCCTCTATGGGAGAGACCCAGTACTTC
TRBJ2-4 . TRBV18 . CASSPGQSDIQYF TGTGCCAGCTCACCCGGACAGTCGGACATTCAGTACTTC
TRBJ2-7 . TRBV7-9 . CASSPSGLSYEQYF TGTGCCAGCAGCCCCTCGGGTCTCTCCTACGAGCAGTACTTC
TRBJ2-7 . TRBV7-9 once CASSSSDEQYF TGTGCCAGCAGCTCCTCCGACGAGCAGTACTTC
TRBJ1-3 . TRBV5-1 once CASSIKGDSGNTIYF TGCGCCAGCAGCATTAAGGGGGACTCTGGAAACACCATATATTTT
TRBJ2-4 . TRBV19 . CASSLINQAKNIQYF TGTGCCAGTAGCCTAATCAACCAAGCCAAAAACATTCAGTACTTC
TRBJ1-3 . TRBV5-6 . CASSLIGTAVSGNTIYF TGTGCCAGCAGCTTGATCGGAACAGCAGTCTCTGGAAACACCATATATTTT
TRBJ2-5 . TRBV28 once CASSLPSLGKETQYF TGTGCCAGCAGTTTACCCTCGCTAGGTAAAGAGACCCAGTACTTC
TRBJ2-1 . TRBV19 . CASSASGSGYNEQFF TGTGCCAGTAGTGCCAGTGGGAGCGGGTACAATGAGCAGTTCTTC
TRBJ2-1 TRBD1 TRBV29-1 . CSVPRPGRGQGAEQFF TGCAGCGTCCCCCGACCGGGTCGGGGACAGGGAGCTGAGCAGTTCTTC
TRBJ2-7 TRBD1 TRBV7-9 . CASTQDRDYEQYF TGTGCCAGCACCCAAGACAGGGACTACGAGCAGTACTTC
TRBJ1-3 . TRBV19 . CASSRGNTIYF TGTGCCAGTAGTCGGGGAAACACCATATATTTT
TRBJ1-2 . TRBV9 . CASSVETGPYGYTF TGTGCCAGCAGCGTAGAAACAGGGCCTTATGGCTACACCTTC
TRBJ1-5 TRBD1 TRBV19 . CATLPQGAYQPQHF TGTGCCACACTCCCCCAGGGGGCGTATCAGCCCCAGCATTTT
TRBJ2-2 . TRBV7-9 . CASRDSTGELFF TGTGCCAGCAGAGACAGCACCGGGGAGCTGTTTTTT
TRBJ1-2 . TRBV7-3 . CASSSYEGTGYTF TGTGCCAGCAGCTCCTATGAGGGAACAGGCTACACCTTC
TRBJ2-7 TRBD2 TRBV7-9 . CASSLGSWVGSGRREQYF TGTGCCAGCAGCTTAGGGTCGTGGGTGGGTAGCGGGAGAAGGGAGCAGTACTTC
TRBJ2-2 . TRBV30 . CAFYRVNAGELFF TGTGCCTTTTACAGGGTTAACGCCGGGGAGCTGTTTTTT
TRBJ2-2 TRBD1 TRBV7-9 . CASSSGTVNTGELFF TGTGCCAGCAGCTCCGGGACAGTTAACACCGGGGAGCTGTTTTTT
TRBJ2-7 TRBD1 TRBV4-1 . CASGPGGVGSVTGSF TGCGCCAGCGGACCAGGGGGCGTCGGTTCCGTCACGGGCTCCTTC
TRBJ2-2 . TRBV9 . CASSTQGGQPTGELFF TGTGCCAGCAGCACCCAGGGAGGACAACCCACCGGGGAGCTGTTTTTT
TRBJ2-6 . TRBV28 few CASSLGGTSGANVLTF TGTGCCAGCAGCCTAGGGGGTACGTCTGGGGCCAACGTCCTGACTTTC
TRBJ2-2 TRBD1 TRBV19 . CASSIDGTGYTGELFF TGTGCCAGTAGTATAGATGGGACAGGGTATACCGGGGAGCTGTTTTTT
TRBJ1-1 . TRBV5-6 . CASSSPQGLSTEAFF TGTGCCAGCAGCTCACCCCAGGGGCTTAGCACTGAAGCTTTCTTT
TRBJ2-7 TRBD2 TRBV5-1 . CASSLSGRGEQYF TGCGCCAGCAGCTTGAGCGGGAGAGGAGAGCAGTACTTC
TRBJ2-7 . TRBV29-1 . CSVGQGGSYEQYF TGCAGCGTTGGACAGGGAGGCTCCTACGAGCAGTACTTC
TRBJ2-2 . TRBV4-1 once CASSQGIAGELFF TGCGCCAGCAGCCAAGGAATAGCCGGGGAGCTGTTTTTT
TRBJ2-4 . TRBV28 . CASSLSVAKNIQYF TGTGCCAGCAGTTTATCGGTAGCCAAAAACATTCAGTACTTC
TRBJ1-5 . TRBV5-5 . CASSQDTLSNQPQHF TGTGCCAGCAGCCAGGACACCCTGAGCAATCAGCCCCAGCATTTT
TRBJ2-3 TRBD2 TRBV19 . CASSRTSGKTDTQYF TGTGCCAGTAGTCGGACTAGCGGGAAAACAGATACGCAGTATTTT
TRBJ2-7 TRBD2 TRBV27 . CASSLYLAGGVYEQYF TGTGCCAGCAGTTTATACCTAGCGGGAGGAGTTTACGAGCAGTACTTC
TRBJ1-3 . TRBV5-6 . CASSRGTGLSGNTIYF TGTGCCAGCAGTCGGGGGACCGGCCTCTCTGGAAACACCATATATTTT
TRBJ2-1 TRBD2 TRBV19 . CASSILSGEGFNEQFF TGTGCCAGTAGTATTCTTAGCGGGGAGGGTTTTAATGAGCAGTTCTTC
TRBJ2-5 TRBD2 TRBV12-5 . CASGSRLAGAPSETQYF TGTGCTAGTGGTTCACGACTAGCGGGAGCGCCATCAGAGACCCAGTACTTC
TRBJ2-1 . TRBV30 . CAQEPDYLNEQFF TGTGCCCAAGAACCGGACTATCTAAATGAGCAGTTCTTC
TRBJ2-1 TRBD2 TRBV18 . CASSPVGGREWDEQFF TGTGCCAGCTCACCAGTTGGCGGGAGGGAGTGGGATGAGCAGTTCTTC
TRBJ1-4 . TRBV5-1 . CASSLAYVDVANEKLFF TGCGCCAGCAGCTTGGCCTACGTTGATGTGGCTAATGAAAAACTGTTTTTT